These T cell receptor beta chains were read from a single sample in a study of T cells in tuberculosis. Sequenced by immunoSEQ multiplex PCR; TCRdb stores in-frame clones only, minus some. The sample yields 22,000 or so clones, roughly 88% seen once. The sequencing used PBMCs, collected at tuberculosis diagnosis. The receptors stem from an adult with tuberculosis. Each CDR3 is given with its conserved first and last residue. A D gene is named only where the DNA matches it firmly. Clone size is stated in some rows and not others, as once, few, many or a class when expanded.

. TRBJ1-4 17 TRBV14 . TGTGCCAGCAGCCTTTTGCTGGTGACAAGGAATAATGAAAAACTGTTTTTT CASSLLLVTRNNEKLFF
TRBD2 TRBJ2-2 16 TRBV4-1 . TGCGCCAGCAGCCTCCTCGGCGGGGGGGAAACCGGGGAGCTGTTTTTT CASSLLGGGETGELFF
. TRBJ2-4 13 TRBV30 . TGTGCCTGGAGTGTGTCGGGGGAAAACATTCAGTACTTC CAWSVSGENIQYF
TRBD1 TRBJ1-5 15 TRBV5-5 once TGTGCCAGCAGCCCCCAAACAGGGGGCCATCAGCCCCAGCATTTT CASSPQTGGHQPQHF
. TRBJ2-3 12 TRBV7-2 . TGTGCCAGCAGCTTTGGTGGGGACTCGCAGTATTTT CASSFGGDSQYF
. TRBJ1-2 17 TRBV5-4 few TGTGCCAGCAGCCGTGGTACTTCGACAGGACTCAACTATGGCTACACCTTC CASSRGTSTGLNYGYTF
TRBD1 TRBJ1-1 14 TRBV7-9 . TGTGCCAGCAGCCGACAGGGGCTCGCCACTGAAGCTTTCTTT CASSRQGLATEAFF
. TRBJ1-5 15 TRBV30 . TGTGCCTGGAGTATTGCCCCCCGTAGCCATCAGCCCCAGCATTTT CAWSIAPRSHQPQHF
. TRBJ1-1 16 TRBV14 . TGTGCCAGCAGCCAAGATCGGTACCTTACGAACACTGAAGCTTTCTTT CASSQDRYLTNTEAFF
TRBD1 TRBJ1-1 15 TRBV5-4 . TGTGCCAGCAGCTTAATGCAGGGGGCGAGCACTGAAGCTTTCTTT CASSLMQGASTEAFF
. TRBJ1-1 13 TRBV29-1 . TGCAGCGTTTCCCCGGAGGCGGACACTGAAGCTTTCTTT CSVSPEADTEAFF
TRBD2 TRBJ2-2 18 TRBV27 . TGTGCCAGCAGCTTGCTTATTGGAGGCCCTCTAGCGGTGGGGGAGCTGTTTTTT CASSLLIGGPLAVGELFF
. TRBJ1-4 18 TRBV5-1 . TGCGCCAGCAGCTGGTCCTGGCAGGCCTTTGCAACTAATGAAAAACTGTTTTTT CASSWSWQAFATNEKLFF
TRBD1 TRBJ2-3 17 TRBV30 once TGTGCCTGGAGCCCATTCGGCCCAGGGGGAACCGCAGATACGCAGTATTTT CAWSPFGPGGTADTQYF
. TRBJ2-1 14 TRBV7-7 . TGTGCCAGCAGCTTTGGCGGGTTATACAATGAGCAGTTCTTC CASSFGGLYNEQFF
. TRBJ1-5 16 TRBV7-2 . TGTGCCAGCAGCTTAGGGAGGTTCCAGCCCAATCAGCCCCAGCATTTT CASSLGRFQPNQPQHF
. TRBJ2-5 15 TRBV14 . TGTGCCAGCAGCCCAGCGACGGAGTACCAAGAGACCCAGTACTTC CASSPATEYQETQYF
. TRBJ2-7 13 TRBV18 . TGTGCCAGCTCACCCCGATCTACCTACGAGCAGTACTTC CASSPRSTYEQYF
TRBD1 TRBJ1-2 14 TRBV11-2 . TGTGCCAGCAGGCCCACAGGGGCTCTGGATGGCTACACCTTC CASRPTGALDGYTF
. TRBJ2-6 15 TRBV7-3 . TGTGCCAGCAGCTTAGGGGGCCCTGGGGCCAACGTCCTGACTTTC CASSLGGPGANVLTF
. TRBJ2-3 13 TRBV29-1 . TGCAGCGTTGATCAGCGGAGGGCAGATACGCAGTATTTT CSVDQRRADTQYF
. TRBJ1-2 15 TRBV5-1 . TGCGCCAGCAGCCCCGGGTCGGAAGCTAACTATGGCTACACCTTC CASSPGSEANYGYTF
. TRBJ2-5 13 TRBV18 . TGTGCCAGCTCACCCAGCCCGGGAGAGACCCAGTACTTC CASSPSPGETQYF
. TRBJ1-1 15 TRBV19 . TGTGCCAGTAGTTCGACAGGAAATGCGAACACTGAAGCTTTCTTT CASSSTGNANTEAFF
TRBD1 TRBJ1-5 15 TRBV10-1 . TGCGCCAGCAGTGAGGGGACAGGGGGCAATCAGCCCCAGCATTTT CASSEGTGGNQPQHF
TRBD1 TRBJ1-2 13 TRBV7-2 . TGTGCCGGAGCTCGGGACAGATACTATGGCTACACCTTC CAGARDRYYGYTF
TRBD1 TRBJ1-3 16 TRBV6-5 few TGTGCCAGCAGTTGGACAGGGGTTTCCTCTGGAAACACCATATATTTT CASSWTGVSSGNTIYF
. TRBJ2-2 15 TRBV5-6 medium-sized TGTGCCAGCAGCTTCGGAGGGTCGAACACCGGGGAGCTGTTTTTT CASSFGGSNTGELFF
TRBD1 TRBJ1-3 17 TRBV7-2 . TGTGCCAGCAGCCTCGCTCATCGGGACAGCGAGGAAAACACCATATATTTT CASSLAHRDSEENTIYF
TRBD1 TRBJ1-6 14 TRBV28 . TGTGCCAGCAGTCGGGACAGGGAGGTGGCACCCCTCCACTTT CASSRDREVAPLHF
. TRBJ2-7 12 TRBV5-1 . TGCGCCAGCAGAACGGACAGTTACGAGCAGTACTTC CASRTDSYEQYF
. TRBJ1-2 15 TRBV9 . TGTGCCAGCAGCTCCAGGACTGTGTGGGACTATGGCTACACCTTC CASSSRTVWDYGYTF
. TRBJ2-7 14 TRBV5-1 . TGCGCCAGCAGCTTGGATCAGGGGCGATACGAGCAGTACTTC CASSLDQGRYEQYF
. TRBJ1-4 14 TRBV7-2 few TGTGCCAGCAGCTTAGCGCGGGGGAATGAAAAACTGTTTTTT CASSLARGNEKLFF
. TRBJ1-2 14 TRBV7-2 . TGTGCCAGCAGCTTAGGGCGGGGTAGCTATGGCTACACCTTC CASSLGRGSYGYTF
TRBD1 TRBJ2-5 15 TRBV5-1 . TGCGCCAGCAGCCAGGGGACAGGGGGTTCAGAGACCCAGTACTTC CASSQGTGGSETQYF
TRBD2 TRBJ2-5 19 TRBV7-2 . TGTGCCAGCAGCTCGGTTGGGAGAACTAGCGGGAGGTATCAAGAGACCCAGTACTTC CASSSVGRTSGRYQETQYF
. TRBJ1-1 16 TRBV5-6 . TGTGCCAGCAGCCGCGTGGACAGAGAATTGGAGACGGAAGCTTTCTTT CASSRVDRELETEAFF
. TRBJ1-3 16 TRBV10-2 . TGCGCCAGCAGTGAGTCGGGACTCTCCTCTGGAAACACCATATATTTT CASSESGLSSGNTIYF
TRBD2 TRBJ2-1 20 TRBV5-8 . TGTGCCAGCAGCTTCCCGCGGACTAGCGGGAGGGCCCTCAACTACAATGAGCAGTTCTTC CASSFPRTSGRALNYNEQFF
TRBD1 TRBJ1-1 16 TRBV28 . TGTGCCAGCAGTAATAACAGGGGCGCGGGGCAGTTTGAAGCTTTCTTT CASSNNRGAGQFEAFF
. TRBJ2-2 12 TRBV5-1 . TGCGCCAGCAGCTTGGAGCGGGGGGAGCTGTTTTTT CASSLERGELFF